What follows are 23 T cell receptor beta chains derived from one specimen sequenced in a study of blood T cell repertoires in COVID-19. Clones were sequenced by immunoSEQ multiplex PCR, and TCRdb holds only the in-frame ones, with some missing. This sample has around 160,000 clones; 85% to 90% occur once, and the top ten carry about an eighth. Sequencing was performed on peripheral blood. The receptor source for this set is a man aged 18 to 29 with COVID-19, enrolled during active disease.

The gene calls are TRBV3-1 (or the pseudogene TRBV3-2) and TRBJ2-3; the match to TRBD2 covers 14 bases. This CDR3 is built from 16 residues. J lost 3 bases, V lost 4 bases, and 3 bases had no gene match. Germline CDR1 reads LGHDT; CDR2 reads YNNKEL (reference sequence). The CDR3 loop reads CASSLGTSGSTDTQYF. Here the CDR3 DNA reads TGTGCCAGCAGCCTCGGGACTAGCGGGAGTACAGATACGCAGTATTTT.

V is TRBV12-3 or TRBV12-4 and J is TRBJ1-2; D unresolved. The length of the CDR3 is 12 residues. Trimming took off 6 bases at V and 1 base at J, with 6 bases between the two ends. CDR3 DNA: TGTGCCAGCAGCTGGAGTAACTATGGCTACACCTTC. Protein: CASSWSNYGYTF.

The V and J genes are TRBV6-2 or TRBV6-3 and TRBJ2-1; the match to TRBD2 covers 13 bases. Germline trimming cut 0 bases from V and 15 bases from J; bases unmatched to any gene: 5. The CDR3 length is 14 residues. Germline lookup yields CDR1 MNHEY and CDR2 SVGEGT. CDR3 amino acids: CASSYSTSGRARFF. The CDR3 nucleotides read TGTGCCAGCAGTTACTCCACTAGCGGGAGGGCCCGGTTCTTC.

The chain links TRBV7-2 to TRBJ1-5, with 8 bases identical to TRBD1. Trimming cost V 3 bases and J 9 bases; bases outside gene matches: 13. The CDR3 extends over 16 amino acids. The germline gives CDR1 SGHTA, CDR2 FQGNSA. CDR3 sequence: CASSLGGQGPRGPQHF. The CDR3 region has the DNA TGTGCCAGCAGCTTGGGTGGACAGGGCCCTAGGGGGCCCCAGCATTTT.

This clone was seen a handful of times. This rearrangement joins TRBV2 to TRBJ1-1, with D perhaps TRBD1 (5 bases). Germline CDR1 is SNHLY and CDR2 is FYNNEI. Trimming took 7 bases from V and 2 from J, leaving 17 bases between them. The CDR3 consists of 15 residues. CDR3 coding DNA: TGTGCCAGCACTCCCAGGGCGGCCCGAAACACTGAAGCTTTCTTT. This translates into CASTPRAARNTEAFF.

The CDR3 DNA is TGTGCCAGCAGCCAAGACAGCCTGATGAACACTGAAGCTTTCTTT. Its protein product is CASSQDSLMNTEAFF. The chain recombines TRBV7-3 with TRBJ1-1, with D perhaps TRBD1 (5 bases). The CDR3 length is 15 residues. Trimming took off 5 bases at V and 0 bases at J, with 13 bases between the two ends. From germline, CDR1 is SGHTA and CDR2 FQGTGA.

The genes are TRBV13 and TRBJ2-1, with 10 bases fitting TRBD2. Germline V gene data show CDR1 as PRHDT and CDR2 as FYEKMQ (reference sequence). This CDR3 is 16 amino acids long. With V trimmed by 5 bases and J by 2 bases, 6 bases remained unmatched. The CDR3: CASSQGTSETYNEQFF. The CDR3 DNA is TGTGCCAGCAGCCAAGGGACTAGCGAGACCTACAATGAGCAGTTCTTC.

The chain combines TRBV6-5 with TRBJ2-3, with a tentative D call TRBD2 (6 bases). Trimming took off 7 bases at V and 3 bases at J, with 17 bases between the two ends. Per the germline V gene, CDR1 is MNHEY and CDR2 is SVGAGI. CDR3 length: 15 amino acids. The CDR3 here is CASIASARRTDTQYF. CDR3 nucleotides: TGTGCCAGCATCGCTAGCGCCAGAAGGACAGATACGCAGTATTTT.

The CDR3 protein is CASSFPRLELPRDTQYF. For the CDR3, the DNA is TGTGCCAGCAGCTTCCCGCGACTAGAATTACCACGAGATACGCAGTATTTT. The chain combines TRBV7-9 with TRBJ2-3, with D tentatively TRBD2 (6 bases). Trimming cost V 3 bases and J 5 bases, with 21 bases left between them. CDR1 and CDR2 from the germline V gene are SEHNR and FQNEAQ (reference sequence). The CDR3 loop spans 17 amino acids.

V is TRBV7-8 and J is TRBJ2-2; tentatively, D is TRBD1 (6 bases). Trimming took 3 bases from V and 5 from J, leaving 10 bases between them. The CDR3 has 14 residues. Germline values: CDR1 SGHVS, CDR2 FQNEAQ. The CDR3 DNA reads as TGTGCCAGCAGCTTGGGGACACGAACCGGGGAGCTGTTTTTT. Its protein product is CASSLGTRTGELFF.

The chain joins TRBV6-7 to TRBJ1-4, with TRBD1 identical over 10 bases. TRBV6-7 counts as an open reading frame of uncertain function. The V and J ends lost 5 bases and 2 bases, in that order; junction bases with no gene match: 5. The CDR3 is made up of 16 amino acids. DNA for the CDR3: TGTGCCAGCAGTCGAGACAGGGGGCATACTAATGAAAAACTGTTTTTT. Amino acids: CASSRDRGHTNEKLFF.

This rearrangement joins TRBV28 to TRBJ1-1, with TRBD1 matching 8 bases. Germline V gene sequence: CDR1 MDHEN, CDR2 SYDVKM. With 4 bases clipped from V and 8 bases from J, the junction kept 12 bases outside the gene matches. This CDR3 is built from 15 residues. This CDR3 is CASSSRFTGGEEAFF. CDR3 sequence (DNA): TGTGCCAGCAGTTCCCGTTTTACAGGGGGAGAGGAAGCTTTCTTT. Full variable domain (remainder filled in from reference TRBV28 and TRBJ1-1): DVKVTQSSRYLVKRTGEKVFLECVQDMDHENMFWYRQDPGLGLRLIYFSYDVKMKEKGDIPEGYSVSREKKERFSLILESASTNQTSMYLCASSSRFTGGEEAFFGQGTRLTVV.

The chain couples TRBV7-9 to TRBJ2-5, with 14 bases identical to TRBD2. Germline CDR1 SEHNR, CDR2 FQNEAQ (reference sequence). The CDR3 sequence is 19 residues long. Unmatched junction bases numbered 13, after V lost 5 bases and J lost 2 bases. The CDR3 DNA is TGTGCCAGCAGCCGATCTCGACTAGCGGGAGGGCCGGGTCAAGAGACCCAGTACTTC. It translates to CASSRSRLAGGPGQETQYF.

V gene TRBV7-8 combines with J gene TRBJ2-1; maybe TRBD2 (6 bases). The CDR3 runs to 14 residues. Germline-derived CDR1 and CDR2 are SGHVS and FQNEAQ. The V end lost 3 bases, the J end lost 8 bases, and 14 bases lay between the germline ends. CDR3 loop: CASSFPGLLHEQFF. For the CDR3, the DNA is TGTGCCAGCAGCTTTCCTGGACTACTCCATGAGCAGTTCTTC.

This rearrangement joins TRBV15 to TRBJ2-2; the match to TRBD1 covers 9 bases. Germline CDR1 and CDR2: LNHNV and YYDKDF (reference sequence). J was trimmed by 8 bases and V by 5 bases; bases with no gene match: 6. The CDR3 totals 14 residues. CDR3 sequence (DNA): TGTGCCACCAGCGGTAGACAGGGGGATGGGGAGCTGTTTTTT. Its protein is CATSGRQGDGELFF.

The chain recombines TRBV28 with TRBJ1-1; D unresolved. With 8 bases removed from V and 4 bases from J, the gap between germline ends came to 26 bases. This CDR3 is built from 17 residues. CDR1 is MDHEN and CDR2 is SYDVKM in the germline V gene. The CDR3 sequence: CASRSLLLVPGRTEAFF. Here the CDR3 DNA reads TGTGCCAGCCGTTCCCTCCTTCTAGTTCCCGGTCGCACTGAAGCTTTCTTT.

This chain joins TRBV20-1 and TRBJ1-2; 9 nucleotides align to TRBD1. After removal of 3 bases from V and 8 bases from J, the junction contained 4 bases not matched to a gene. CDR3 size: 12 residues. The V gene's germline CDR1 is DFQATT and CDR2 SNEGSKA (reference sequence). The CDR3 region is CSASGQGSGYTF. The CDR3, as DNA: TGCAGTGCTAGTGGACAGGGGAGCGGCTACACCTTC.

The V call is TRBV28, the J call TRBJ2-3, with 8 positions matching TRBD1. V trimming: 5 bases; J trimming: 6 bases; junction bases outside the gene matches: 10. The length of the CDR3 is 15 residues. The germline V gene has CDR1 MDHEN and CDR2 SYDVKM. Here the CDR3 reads CASSRTGRREDTQYF. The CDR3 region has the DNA TGTGCCAGCAGTCGGACAGGGAGAAGGGAGGATACGCAGTATTTT.

The CDR3 protein is CATSRERTGVETQYF. The CDR3 DNA sequence: TGTGCCACCAGCAGAGAGCGGACAGGGGTAGAGACCCAGTACTTC. The chain uses TRBV15 and TRBJ2-5; 9 bases are shared with TRBD1. The germline gives CDR1 LNHNV, CDR2 YYDKDF (reference sequence). CDR3 length: 15 amino acids. With 0 bases clipped from V and 4 bases from J, the junction kept 3 bases outside the gene matches.

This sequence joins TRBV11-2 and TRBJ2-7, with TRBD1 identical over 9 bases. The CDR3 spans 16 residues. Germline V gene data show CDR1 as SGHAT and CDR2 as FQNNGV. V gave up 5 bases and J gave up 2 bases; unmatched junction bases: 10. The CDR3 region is CASSTRDRVLTYEQYF. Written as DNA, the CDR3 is TGTGCCAGCAGCACCCGGGACAGGGTATTGACCTACGAGCAGTACTTC.

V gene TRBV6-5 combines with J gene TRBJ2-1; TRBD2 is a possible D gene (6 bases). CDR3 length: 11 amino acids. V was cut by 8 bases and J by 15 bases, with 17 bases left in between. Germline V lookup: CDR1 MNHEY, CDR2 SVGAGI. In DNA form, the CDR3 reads TGTGCCAGCGGGAGGATGGGGGTTCTGTTCTTC. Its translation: CASGRMGVLFF.

Here the CDR3 DNA reads TGTGCCAGCAGCTCCGAATCGGGAAAACAGTACTTC. Protein product: CASSSESGKQYF. V usage is TRBV6-5 and J usage is TRBJ2-7; TRBD2 might be the D (5 bases). Germline V gene sequence: CDR1 MNHEY, CDR2 SVGAGI. The CDR3 extends over 12 amino acids. Trimming stripped 6 bases from V and 10 bases from J, with 16 bases between.

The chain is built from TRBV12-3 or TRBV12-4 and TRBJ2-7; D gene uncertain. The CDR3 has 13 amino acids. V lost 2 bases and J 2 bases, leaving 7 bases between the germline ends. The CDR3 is CASSLRQAYEQYF. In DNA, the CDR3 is TGTGCCAGCAGTTTAAGGCAGGCCTACGAGCAGTACTTC.